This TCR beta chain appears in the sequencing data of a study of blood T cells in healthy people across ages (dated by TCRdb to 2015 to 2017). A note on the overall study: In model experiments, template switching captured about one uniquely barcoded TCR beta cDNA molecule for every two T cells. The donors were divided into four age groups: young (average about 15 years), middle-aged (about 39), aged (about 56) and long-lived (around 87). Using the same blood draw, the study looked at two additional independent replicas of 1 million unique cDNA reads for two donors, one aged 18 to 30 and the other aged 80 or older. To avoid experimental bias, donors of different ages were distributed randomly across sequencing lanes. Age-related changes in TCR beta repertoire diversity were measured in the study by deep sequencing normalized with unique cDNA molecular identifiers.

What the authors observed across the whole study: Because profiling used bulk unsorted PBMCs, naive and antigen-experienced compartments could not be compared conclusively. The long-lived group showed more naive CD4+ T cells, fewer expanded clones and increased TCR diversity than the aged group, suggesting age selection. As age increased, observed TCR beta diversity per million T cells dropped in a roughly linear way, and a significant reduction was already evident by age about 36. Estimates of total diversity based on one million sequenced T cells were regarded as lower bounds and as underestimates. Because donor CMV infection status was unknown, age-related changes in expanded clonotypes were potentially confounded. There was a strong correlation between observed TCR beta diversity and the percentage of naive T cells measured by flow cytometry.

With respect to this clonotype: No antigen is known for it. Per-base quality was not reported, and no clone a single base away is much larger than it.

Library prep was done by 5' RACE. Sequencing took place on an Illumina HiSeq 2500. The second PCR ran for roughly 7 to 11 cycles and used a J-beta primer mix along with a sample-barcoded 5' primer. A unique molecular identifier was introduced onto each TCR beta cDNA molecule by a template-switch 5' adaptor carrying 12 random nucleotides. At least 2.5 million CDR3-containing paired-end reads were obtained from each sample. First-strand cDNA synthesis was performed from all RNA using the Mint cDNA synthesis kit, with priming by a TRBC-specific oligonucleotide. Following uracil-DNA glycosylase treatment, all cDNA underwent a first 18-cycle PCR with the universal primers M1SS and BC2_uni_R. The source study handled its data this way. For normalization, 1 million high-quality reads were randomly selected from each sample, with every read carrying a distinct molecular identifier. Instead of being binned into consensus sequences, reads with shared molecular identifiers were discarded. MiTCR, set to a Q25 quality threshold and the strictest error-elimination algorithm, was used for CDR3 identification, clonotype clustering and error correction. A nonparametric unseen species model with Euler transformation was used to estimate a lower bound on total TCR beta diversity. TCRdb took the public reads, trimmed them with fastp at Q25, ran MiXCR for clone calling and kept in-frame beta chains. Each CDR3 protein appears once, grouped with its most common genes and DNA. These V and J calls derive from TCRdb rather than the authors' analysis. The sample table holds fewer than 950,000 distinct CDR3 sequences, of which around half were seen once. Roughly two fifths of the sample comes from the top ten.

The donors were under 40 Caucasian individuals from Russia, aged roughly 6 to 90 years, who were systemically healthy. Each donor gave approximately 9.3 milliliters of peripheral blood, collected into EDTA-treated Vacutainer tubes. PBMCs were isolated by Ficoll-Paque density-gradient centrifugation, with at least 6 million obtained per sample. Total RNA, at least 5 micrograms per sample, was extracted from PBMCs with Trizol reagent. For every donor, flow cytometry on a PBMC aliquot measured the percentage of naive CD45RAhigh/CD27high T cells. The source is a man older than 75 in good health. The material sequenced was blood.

The nucleotide sequence is TGTGCCAGCAGCCTACGCGGAAGACCGGGACTAGCGGGAGCCAATGAGCAGTTCTTC. Its product reads: CASSLRGRPGLAGANEQFF. Here the chain combines TRBV5-6 and TRBJ2-1; TRBD2 lines up with 14 middle nucleotides. CDR1 and CDR2 are drawn from the germline V gene: SGHDT, YYEEEE. CDR3 length: 19 amino acids, cysteine to phenylalanine. CDR3 DNA only is kept here, 57 bases in frame from base 1. V has 4 bases trimmed and J has 6 bases trimmed; junction bases matching no gene number 15.